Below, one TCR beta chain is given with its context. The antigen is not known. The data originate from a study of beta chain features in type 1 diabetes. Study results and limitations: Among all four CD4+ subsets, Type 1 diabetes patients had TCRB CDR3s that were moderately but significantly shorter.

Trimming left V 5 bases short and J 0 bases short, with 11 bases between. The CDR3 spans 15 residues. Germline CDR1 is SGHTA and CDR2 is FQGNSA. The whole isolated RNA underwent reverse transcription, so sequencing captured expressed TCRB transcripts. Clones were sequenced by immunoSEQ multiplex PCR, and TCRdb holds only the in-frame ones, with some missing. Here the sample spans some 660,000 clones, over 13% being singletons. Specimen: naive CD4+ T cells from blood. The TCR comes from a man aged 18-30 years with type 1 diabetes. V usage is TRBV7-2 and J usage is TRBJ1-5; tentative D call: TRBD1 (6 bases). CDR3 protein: CASSPTGYSNQPQHF. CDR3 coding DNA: TGTGCCAGCAGCCCAACAGGGTATAGCAATCAGCCCCAGCATTTT.